This T cell receptor (beta chain) was documented in a study of blood T cell repertoires in COVID-19. Germline loops: CDR1 SGHRS, CDR2 YFSETQ. V was shortened by 4 bases and J by 3 bases, with 17 bases between the two germline ends. The CDR3 contains 15 residues. Authors' processing steps: Estimates of nucleated cell counts were drawn from the amplification of reference gene primers. Using immunoSEQ multiplex PCR, the repertoire was profiled, and TCRdb retains in-frame clones only, with some absent. From that table come the V and J calls and clone size; the DNA was used to work out D and trimming. The repertoire consists of around 140,000 clones, with 65% to 80% occurring once and the leading ten covering around 1.8%.

The TCR sequence derives from a woman aged 55 to 70 with acute or convalescent COVID-19. The gene calls are TRBV5-1 and TRBJ2-7; no clear D. Source material: peripheral blood. CDR3 loop: CASSPLGQRLYEQYF. CDR3 bases: TGCGCCAGCAGCCCCCTCGGCCAGCGTCTCTACGAGCAGTACTTC.